The clone carrying this TCR beta chain was recorded a few times. Its target is unknown. A second PCR of 7 to 11 cycles used a sample-barcoded 5' primer and a J-beta primer mix. The authors tagged each cDNA molecule using a template-switch adaptor with 12 random nucleotides. TCRdb ran MiXCR on the 5' RACE reads and lists one entry per CDR3 protein. The repertoire consists of some 1.6 million distinct CDR3 sequences, with about 35% occurring once and the leading ten covering 11%. Trimming cost V 2 bases and J 0 bases; bases outside gene matches: 2. The germline CDR1 and CDR2 sequences are KGHDR and SFDVKD. This CDR3 spans 15 amino acids. The data derive from a study of blood T cells in healthy people across ages. Whole-study findings and limits: Unknown donor CMV status possibly confounded expanded clonotype changes.

The receptor was isolated from a woman under 40 in good health. This chain connects TRBV24-1 to TRBJ1-1, with TRBD1 matching 7 bases. Sequencing used blood. The CDR3 DNA reads as TGTGCCACCAGTGATTCAGGGGGTCTGAACACTGAAGCTTTCTTT. Its protein product is CATSDSGGLNTEAFF.